This T cell receptor (beta chain) was documented in a study of cytomegalovirus exposure and HLA in healthy donors. This clone was counted a few times. Researchers ran the PCR with 60 Vbeta and 13 Jbeta primers. The assay was immunoSEQ multiplex PCR, and TCRdb's table has in-frame clones only and misses some. The sample lists around 98,000 clones; under 75% were seen once. CDR3 length: 17 amino acids. Per germline, CDR1 SEHNR and CDR2 FQNEAQ (reference sequence). V lost 3 bases to trimming and J lost 4 bases, with 16 bases between them. V gene TRBV7-9 combines with J gene TRBJ2-6; maybe TRBD2 (5 bases). The source material was PBMCs. The sequence was collected from a female donor in good health and CMV-seronegative. In nucleotides, the CDR3 is TGTGCCAGCAGCTTCCCCGGCAGGCCGGGGGGGGCCAACGTCCTGACTTTC. This sequence encodes CASSFPGRPGGANVLTF.